The 18 T cell receptor beta chains in this list originate from one sample, sequenced in a study of HIV-infected patients and healthy controls. One entry per CDR3 protein results from TCRdb running MiXCR on the 5' RACE reads. This table has 70,000 or so distinct CDR3 sequences, roughly a sixth appearing once. Sequencing was done on a sample of CD4+ T cells from blood. The receptors originated from a human donor in good health.

The chain links TRBV6-2 or TRBV6-3 to TRBJ2-1, with TRBD2 matching 15 bases. In germline, CDR1 is MNHEY, CDR2 SVGEGT. Losses at the gene ends were 7 bases for V and 9 bases for J; bases not matched to a gene: 4. The CDR3 is 14 amino acids. The CDR3 DNA follows: TGTGCCAGCACCGCGGGACTAGCGGGGGGTGAGCAGTTCTTC. This sequence encodes CASTAGLAGGEQFF.

The V call is TRBV30, the J call TRBJ2-5; no reliable D call. The CDR3 length is 10 residues. In germline, CDR1 is GTSNPN, CDR2 SVGIG (reference sequence). Trimming shortened V by 3 bases and J by 1 base, and 0 bases separated the two germline ends. CDR3 DNA: TGTGCCTGGAGCCAAGAGACCCAGTACTTC. Its protein is CAWSQETQYF. Full variable domain (rest looked up from reference TRBV30 and TRBJ2-5): SQTIHQWPATLVQPVGSPLSLECTVEGTSNPNLYWYRQAAGRGLQLLFYSVGIGQISSEVPQNLSASRPQDRQFILSSKKLLLSDSGFYLCAWSQETQYFGPGTRLLVL.

This clonotype has more than one count but fewer than ten. The chain joins TRBV14 to TRBJ2-1; D might be TRBD1 (6 bases). This CDR3 has 15 amino acids. Germline V CDR1 and CDR2: SGHDN, FVKESK. V was trimmed by 2 bases and J by 1 base, leaving 9 bases between them. The CDR3 protein is CASSQQGQSYNEQFF. The CDR3 DNA reads TGTGCCAGCAGCCAACAGGGGCAGTCCTACAATGAGCAGTTCTTC.

The chain recombines TRBV24-1 with TRBJ2-1; D is undetermined. The V and J ends lost 8 bases and 8 bases respectively, with 15 bases between them. CDR3 length equals 13 residues. Germline V gene data show CDR1 as KGHDR and CDR2 as SFDVKD. CDR3 residues: CATKGKGLDEQFF. CDR3 bases: TGTGCCACCAAGGGAAAGGGTCTCGATGAGCAGTTCTTC.

This chain links TRBV4-3 with TRBJ2-5; the D is unclear. Germline CDR1 reads LGHNA; CDR2 reads YSLEER. With 1 base removed from V and 7 bases from J, the gap between germline ends came to 10 bases. The CDR3 runs to 13 residues. The CDR3 nucleotides are TGCGCCAGCAGCCAAGTTGGTTCGGGGACCCAGTACTTC. Protein: CASSQVGSGTQYF.

This clonotype is labeled medium-sized. This rearrangement joins TRBV6-5 to TRBJ1-1; D may be TRBD1 (6 bases). Trimming cost V 5 bases and J 4 bases, with 11 bases left between them. Germline CDR1 MNHEY, CDR2 SVGAGI. This CDR3 is built from 13 residues. DNA of the CDR3: TGTGCCAGCAGTAAACAGGGAATCACTGAAGCTTTCTTT. Protein sequence: CASSKQGITEAFF.

This clonotype was observed a handful of times. This chain connects TRBV6-2 or TRBV6-3 to TRBJ1-1, with D maybe TRBD1 (6 bases). Trimming removed 0 bases from V and 10 bases from J, with 9 bases in between. CDR1 and CDR2 (germline): MNHEY, SVGEGT. The CDR3 covers 12 residues. CDR3 sequence reads: CASSYSEQGAFF. CDR3 bases: TGTGCCAGCAGTTACTCCGAACAGGGAGCTTTCTTT.

This clonotype has a handful of counts. The chain joins TRBV6-2 or TRBV6-3 to TRBJ1-1; D possibly corresponds to TRBD1 (6 bases). V was shortened by 5 bases and J by 1 base, with 11 bases between the two germline ends. Germline CDR1 MNHEY, CDR2 SVGEGT. The length of the CDR3 is 14 residues. The CDR3 here is CASSEQGSNTEAFF. In nucleotides, the CDR3 is TGTGCCAGCAGTGAACAGGGTTCGAACACTGAAGCTTTCTTT.

This clonotype was seen a handful of times. V gene TRBV19 combines with J gene TRBJ2-2; D ambiguous. The CDR3 has 14 amino acids. V was trimmed by 5 bases and J by 6 bases, leaving 13 bases between them. Germline-derived CDR1 and CDR2 are LNHDA and SQIVND (reference sequence). The CDR3 nucleotides read TGTGCCAGTAGTCACCACAATTTGGCCGGGGAGCTGTTTTTT. It yields the protein CASSHHNLAGELFF.

This clonotype was counted many times. The chain combines TRBV7-2 with TRBJ2-6, with D perhaps matching TRBD1 (6 bases). Trimming cost V 4 bases and J 0 bases, with 7 bases left between them. In germline, CDR1 is SGHTA, CDR2 FQGNSA. The CDR3 has 15 amino acids. The CDR3 sequence is CASSSDSSGANVLTF. DNA for the CDR3: TGTGCCAGCAGCTCGGACAGCTCTGGGGCCAACGTCCTGACTTTC.

This chain uses TRBV28 with TRBJ2-1; the match to TRBD1 covers 7 bases. There are 12 residues in the CDR3. The V gene's germline CDR1 is MDHEN and CDR2 SYDVKM. V dropped 8 bases and J dropped 4; count of bases not matched to a gene: 2. The CDR3: CASGTVYNEQFF. CDR3 in DNA: TGTGCCAGCGGGACAGTTTACAATGAGCAGTTCTTC.

A few counts support this clonotype. This chain connects TRBV19 to TRBJ2-3, with D perhaps TRBD2 (6 bases). CDR1 and CDR2 (germline): LNHDA, SQIVND (reference sequence). Deletions cut 7 bases from V and 0 bases from J, with 14 bases between. The CDR3 is made up of 15 amino acids. The DNA of the CDR3 is TGTGCCAGTACCCCCGGGGACTCTAGCACAGATACGCAGTATTTT. Encoded protein: CASTPGDSSTDTQYF.

The chain employs TRBV19 and TRBJ1-4; no clear D. V gave up 9 bases and J gave up 0 bases, with 11 bases separating them. This CDR3 contains 14 residues. Germline CDR1 LNHDA, CDR2 SQIVND (reference sequence). CDR3 protein: CASRTEATNEKLFF. The CDR3 DNA follows: TGTGCCAGCCGGACGGAAGCAACTAATGAAAAACTGTTTTTT.

This clonotype has a handful of counts. The CDR3 protein is CASSPGQRDTGELFF. The CDR3 DNA is TGTGCCAGCAGTCCGGGACAGAGGGACACCGGGGAGCTGTTTTTT. The chain is built from TRBV27 and TRBJ2-2; 7 bases map to TRBD1. The germline gives CDR1 MNHEY, CDR2 SMNVEV (reference sequence). After removal of 5 bases from V and 3 bases from J, the junction contained 6 bases not matched to a gene. The CDR3 totals 15 residues.

V and J are TRBV6-6 and TRBJ2-7; the D gene is possibly TRBD1 (5 bases). The CDR3 extends over 15 amino acids. Germline lookup yields CDR1 MNHNY and CDR2 SVGAGI (reference sequence). The V gene lost 5 bases and the J gene lost 4 bases, with 18 bases spanning the gap. Written as DNA, the CDR3 is TGTGCCAGCAGTCCCCGACAGCCCATAGGTTACGAGCAGTACTTC. As protein: CASSPRQPIGYEQYF.

This sequence joins TRBV12-3 or TRBV12-4 and TRBJ2-1; 10 nucleotides align to TRBD1. The CDR3 length is 14 residues. V shed 4 bases and J 7 bases; nucleotides not matched to a gene: 4. CDR3 DNA sequence: TGTGCCAGCAGTTGGACAGGGGGTTCAAATGAGCAGTTCTTC. Its protein is CASSWTGGSNEQFF.

This clonotype was recorded at least ten times. The chain combines TRBV28 with TRBJ1-1; D unresolved. Germline CDR1 reads MDHEN; CDR2 reads SYDVKM. V was trimmed by 2 bases and J by 1 base, leaving 23 bases between them. The CDR3 spans 19 residues. CDR3 DNA: TGTGCCAGCAGTTTACTAGTTAAACCCGTCCAAGGACCGAACACTGAAGCTTTCTTT. Protein product: CASSLLVKPVQGPNTEAFF.

To note about this clonotype: A read error may explain this, as a much larger clone is one base away. V usage is TRBV18 and J usage is TRBJ2-5, with D perhaps matching TRBD1 (6 bases). CDR3 length equals 13 residues. Germline V CDR1 and CDR2: KGHSH, LQKENI. This CDR3 reads CACSFGQKETQYF. For the CDR3, the DNA is TGTGCCTGCTCCTTCGGACAGAAAGAGACCCAGTACTTC. The full variable domain, completed using reference TRBV18 and TRBJ2-5, is NAGVMQNPRHLVRRRGQEARLRCSPMKGHSHVYWYRQLPEEGLKFMVYLQKENIIDESGMPKERFSAEFPKEGPSILRIQQVVRGDSAAYFCACSFGQKETQYFGPGTRLLVL.